This T cell receptor beta chain was observed in a study of T cell responses to AZD1222 COVID-19 vaccine. This CDR3 has 14 residues. The V end lost 4 bases, the J end lost 0 bases, and 9 bases lay between the germline ends. Germline assignment: CDR1 PRHDT and CDR2 FYEKMQ (reference sequence). Libraries were prepared by immunoSEQ multiplex PCR; TCRdb keeps only in-frame clonotypes and omits some of them. The sample shows about 110,000 clones, 88% of them seen only once. The gene calls are TRBV13 and TRBJ1-2; unclear D gene. The input for sequencing was peripheral blood, taken on day 0 of AZD1222 vaccination. The clonotype was recovered from an adult in good health. As DNA, the CDR3 is TGTGCCAGCAGCTCGGGTCTAACTAACTATGGCTACACCTTC. Amino acid sequence: CASSSGLTNYGYTF.